This note documents a single T cell receptor beta chain sequence. This table comes from immunoSEQ multiplex PCR, and its TCRdb copy is limited to in-frame clones, with some not included. Among about 1,500,000 clones listed, around 95% were seen once. The data belong to a study of shared clonotypes between healthy human individuals. The V end lost 2 bases, the J end lost 0 bases, and 12 bases lay between the germline ends. The CDR3 is 15 residues long. Germline CDR1 is GTSNPN and CDR2 is SVGIG (reference sequence). The source of this sequence is a man under 40 in good health. This chain links TRBV30 with TRBJ2-3; tentatively, D is TRBD2 (6 bases). Sequences were obtained from naive CD4+ T cells sorted from blood. Subset denoted: CD45RA+ positively selected. The CDR3 DNA reads TGTGCCTGGAGTCCGTTAGCGGCTAGCACAGATACGCAGTATTTT. This codes for CAWSPLAASTDTQYF.